Presented here are 22 T cell receptor beta chains from one specimen sequenced in a study of shared clonotypes between healthy human individuals. The assay was immunoSEQ multiplex PCR, and TCRdb's table has in-frame clones only and misses some. The repertoire holds more than 400,000 clones, with 95% to 96% as singletons. The specimen sequenced was naive CD4+ T cells sorted from blood. Indicated subset: CD45RA+ positively selected. The source of these receptors is a woman aged 25 to 39 in good health.

This chain's CDR3 is CASSLGGQDTEAFF. The CDR3, as DNA: TGCGCCAGCAGCTTGGGGGGACAGGACACTGAAGCTTTCTTT. The V gene is TRBV5-1, the J gene TRBJ1-1; 8 nucleotides agree with TRBD1. Germline CDR1 reads SGHRS; CDR2 reads YFSETQ. The ends lost 0 bases at V and 3 bases at J; junction bases unmatched: 1. CDR3 length: 14 residues.

This clone was observed a single time. The CDR3 sequence is CAIRAPGQGYEQYF. CDR3 coding DNA: TGTGCCATCAGAGCACCGGGACAGGGGTACGAGCAGTACTTC. This chain uses TRBV10-3 with TRBJ2-7; TRBD1 agrees at 10 bases. The CDR3 runs to 14 residues. Germline-derived CDR1 and CDR2 are ENHRY and SYGVKD. The V segment lost 6 bases and the J segment 4 bases; nucleotides outside the gene matches: 6.

The V and J genes are TRBV7-9 and TRBJ2-3; 9 bases fit TRBD2. The CDR3 loop spans 17 amino acids. The junction had 10 bases not matched to a gene; V was cut back by 5 bases and J by 1 base. CDR1 is SEHNR, CDR2 FQNEAQ, per germline (reference sequence). CDR3 bases: TGTGCCAGCAGCCTAGAGGCTAGCGGGACTGGCACAGATACGCAGTATTTT. It translates to CASSLEASGTGTDTQYF.

V gene TRBV19 combines with J gene TRBJ1-1; perhaps TRBD1 as D (5 bases). V was cut by 5 bases and J by 4 bases, with 14 bases left in between. Germline V gene data show CDR1 as LNHDA and CDR2 as SQIVND (reference sequence). The CDR3 has 14 amino acids. The CDR3 DNA sequence: TGTGCCAGTAGTTTTGCGAGCGGGGGCACTGAAGCTTTCTTT. Amino acids: CASSFASGGTEAFF.

The rearrangement uses TRBV30 and TRBJ1-5; D unclear. Between the trimmed V and J ends, which lost 1 base and 6 bases, there was a span of 7 bases. This CDR3 contains 12 residues. Germline assignment: CDR1 GTSNPN and CDR2 SVGIG (reference sequence). CDR3 coding DNA: TGTGCCTGGAGTGGGGTGGGTCAGCCCCAGCATTTT. Translation gives CAWSGVGQPQHF.

This chain joins TRBV6-1 and TRBJ2-5; D is undetermined. Germline V gene data show CDR1 as MNHNS and CDR2 as SASEGT. The CDR3 is 15 amino acids. Trimming cost V 10 bases and J 5 bases, with 23 bases left between them. The CDR3 nucleotides read TGTGCCACCCAAAAGGGCCGGGCCGACGTGGAGACCCAGTACTTC. It yields the protein CATQKGRADVETQYF.

This chain joins TRBV6-6 and TRBJ2-7; maybe TRBD1 (6 bases). CDR3 size: 16 residues. Germline V gene lookup returns CDR1 MNHNY and CDR2 SVGAGI (reference sequence). Between the trimmed V and J ends, which lost 5 bases and 0 bases, there was a span of 17 bases. Here the CDR3 reads CASSNPAGVFSYEQYF. The CDR3 DNA reads TGTGCCAGCAGTAACCCGGCAGGGGTATTCTCCTACGAGCAGTACTTC.

This clone was observed a few times. The CDR3 coding sequence is TGTGCCACCAGCAGAGATAGCGGGGCTGGGGATCAGCCCCAGCATTTT. Translation: CATSRDSGAGDQPQHF. V is TRBV15 and J is TRBJ1-5; tentative D call: TRBD1 (5 bases). V lost 0 bases and J 5 bases, leaving 14 bases between the germline ends. The CDR3 loop spans 16 amino acids. Per the germline V gene, CDR1 is LNHNV and CDR2 is YYDKDF (reference sequence).

The V call is TRBV6-6, the J call TRBJ2-2; 13 nucleotides match TRBD2. CDR1 is MNHNY, CDR2 SVGAGI, per germline (reference sequence). The CDR3 has 16 residues. V shed 4 bases and J 5 bases; nucleotides not matched to a gene: 4. CDR3 coding DNA: TGTGCCAGCAGTTCGGGACTAGCGGGAAGAACCGGGGAGCTGTTTTTT. It translates to CASSSGLAGRTGELFF.

V and J are TRBV5-1 and TRBJ2-1; 15 nucleotides match TRBD2. In germline, CDR1 is SGHRS, CDR2 YFSETQ. The junction had 7 bases not matched to a gene; V was cut back by 3 bases and J by 9 bases. The CDR3 contains 16 residues. CDR3 coding DNA: TGCGCCAGCAGCTCAGGACTAGCGGGAGGGCCGGGTGAGCAGTTCTTC. As protein: CASSSGLAGGPGEQFF. Full variable domain (rest looked up from reference TRBV5-1 and TRBJ2-1): KAGVTQTPRYLIKTRGQQVTLSCSPISGHRSVSWYQQTPGQGLQFLFEYFSETQRNKGNFPGRFSGRQFSNSRSEMNVSTLELGDSALYLCASSSGLAGGPGEQFFGPGTRLTVL.

The V call is TRBV6-1, the J call TRBJ2-1; 8 bases agree with TRBD1. The V and J ends lost 6 bases and 12 bases, in that order; junction bases with no gene match: 10. The CDR3 has 13 amino acids. Germline V CDR1 and CDR2: MNHNS, SASEGT. The CDR3 reads CASSEIQGASQFF. For the CDR3, the DNA is TGTGCCAGCAGCGAAATCCAGGGGGCTTCGCAGTTCTTC.

Worth noting for this clone: A read error may produce the germline difference seen at one junction end. J is TRBJ1-1 and V is TRBV7-2; D might be TRBD1 (5 bases). Germline-derived CDR1 and CDR2 are SGHTA and FQGNSA. The CDR3 is 15 amino acids. CDR3 sequence reads: CASSLALGGNTEAFF. The DNA for the CDR3 is TGTGCCAGCAGCCTAGCCCTCGGGGGAAACACTGAAGCTTTCTTT.

The genes are TRBV6-6 and TRBJ2-4, with D perhaps being TRBD1 or TRBD2 (6 bases each). Per germline, CDR1 MNHNY and CDR2 SVGAGI (reference sequence). The V end was cut by 6 bases, the J end by 1 base, with 10 bases between. CDR3 length: 14 amino acids. CDR3 sequence: CASSIGGAKNIQYF. The DNA for the CDR3 is TGTGCCAGCAGCATAGGGGGGGCCAAAAACATTCAGTACTTC.

The genes are TRBV28 and TRBJ1-4; D gene uncertain. Germline V gene lookup returns CDR1 MDHEN and CDR2 SYDVKM. Trimming cost V 5 bases and J 7 bases, with 17 bases left between them. The CDR3 runs 15 residues. The DNA of the CDR3 is TGTGCCAGCAGTCCCTACCGCGTGTCGGGTGAAAAACTGTTTTTT. Residues: CASSPYRVSGEKLFF.

The chain employs TRBV9 and TRBJ2-3; 7 bases map to TRBD2. Germline V gives CDR1 SGDLS, CDR2 YYNGEE. The CDR3 runs 15 residues. Germline trimming cut 0 bases from V and 2 bases from J; bases unmatched to any gene: 3. As DNA, the CDR3 is TGTGCCAGCAGCGTAGCGGGGGGTCCCACAGATACGCAGTATTTT. Translation gives CASSVAGGPTDTQYF.

The chain couples TRBV27 to TRBJ2-7, with TRBD2 matching 7 bases. With V trimmed by 5 bases and J by 0 bases, 7 bases remained unmatched. The germline V gene encodes CDR1 MNHEY and CDR2 SMNVEV (reference sequence). The CDR3 totals 15 residues. The DNA of the CDR3 is TGTGCCAGCAGTGCCCTCGGGGGGACCTCCTACGAGCAGTACTTC. Amino acid sequence: CASSALGGTSYEQYF.

Concerning this clone itself: The same CDR3 arises from other DNA sequences in this sample as well. The chain joins TRBV5-1 to TRBJ2-3; D is ambiguous. CDR1 is SGHRS and CDR2 is YFSETQ in the germline V gene. The V and J ends lost 0 bases and 0 bases respectively, with 8 bases between them. The length of the CDR3 is 15 residues. The CDR3 region is CASSLVVGSTDTQYF. As DNA, the CDR3 is TGCGCCAGCAGCTTGGTCGTGGGAAGCACAGATACGCAGTATTTT.

The chain links TRBV7-9 to TRBJ2-3; D might be TRBD2 (6 bases). The V gene lost 9 bases and the J gene lost 2 bases, with 9 bases spanning the gap. Per germline, CDR1 SEHNR and CDR2 FQNEAQ (reference sequence). The CDR3 covers 12 residues. DNA for the CDR3: TGTGCCAGTACTAGCTTCACAGATACGCAGTATTTT. Its translation: CASTSFTDTQYF.

The chain carries TRBV4-1 and TRBJ2-2; the match to TRBD1 covers 7 bases. J was trimmed by 4 bases and V by 4 bases; bases with no gene match: 6. Germline CDR1 is MGHRA and CDR2 is YSYEKL. The CDR3 is made up of 15 amino acids. CDR3 nucleotides: TGCGCCAGCAGCCGGACGGACAGGAGCACCGGGGAGCTGTTTTTT. It specifies CASSRTDRSTGELFF.

This clone was recorded a few times. The rearrangement joins TRBV7-9 to TRBJ1-2; D remains unclear. In germline, CDR1 is SEHNR, CDR2 FQNEAQ (reference sequence). CDR3 length equals 13 residues. Trimming removed 0 bases at V and 8 bases at J, with 10 bases between. Here the CDR3 DNA reads TGTGCCAGCAGCTTAGCACCCGAAGGGGGCTACACCTTC. Amino acids: CASSLAPEGGYTF.

This clone was counted once. The gene calls are TRBV21-1 and TRBJ2-7; no DNA check was done on the table's D call, TRBD1. TRBV21-1 is designated a pseudogene. This CDR3 has 14 amino acids. The CDR3 sequence: CASRQGPKTYEQYF. The CDR3 DNA reads TGTGCCAGCAGGCAGGGGCCTAAAACCTACGAGCAGTACTTC.

The chain joins TRBV4-1 to TRBJ2-3, with 8 bases fitting TRBD2. V was pared by 4 bases and J by 5 bases, with 14 bases of the junction left unmatched. The CDR3 totals 17 residues. CDR1 and CDR2 (germline): MGHRA, YSYEKL. The CDR3 spells CASSPPGTGGPQDTQYF. As DNA, the CDR3 is TGCGCCAGCAGCCCTCCTGGGACGGGAGGGCCTCAAGATACGCAGTATTTT.